The source of this T cell receptor beta chain is a study of Ad26.COV2.S vaccination and SARS-CoV-2 variants. Across the study: Ad26.COV2.S was injected intramuscularly once or twice, 56 days apart. Whole-study results and caveats: Reportedly, after vaccination the spike-specific CD8+ and CD4+ T cell responses displayed substantial breadth.

As for treatment: roughly 18 received Ad26.COV2.S at low or high dose, single or two shots; about 5 received placebo; per-sample allocation not given. Sampling happened 63 days after the first vaccine or placebo injection. Sequencing was performed with immunoSEQ multiplex PCR; in TCRdb, only in-frame clones are kept and a portion is missing. Among about 440,000 clones listed, less than 95% were seen once. Comment on this clone: Its target is unknown.

Germline CDR1 reads SGHTA; CDR2 reads FQGNSA. The CDR3 runs to 14 residues. The V end lost 1 base, the J end lost 7 bases, and 10 bases lay between the germline ends. This TCR was sampled from a person between 18 and 65 years old who received the Ad26.COV2.S COVID-19 vaccine or a placebo. The sample was peripheral blood, taken in a trial of Ad26.COV2.S vaccine versus placebo. The gene calls are TRBV7-2 and TRBJ1-4, with D tentatively TRBD1 (6 bases). CDR3 in amino acids: CASSLDRAAEKLFF. CDR3 DNA: TGTGCCAGCAGCTTAGACAGGGCGGCTGAAAAACTGTTTTTT.